This T cell receptor (beta chain) stems from a study of blood T cell repertoires in COVID-19. This clone showed up just a few times. Method: immunoSEQ multiplex PCR; TCRdb's copy keeps in-frame clones and lacks some. The table lists roughly 150,000 clones, around 85% of them singletons, with about 5% in the top ten. The germline V and J ends were trimmed by 4 bases and 4 bases, with 5 bases remaining between them. Looked up from germline, CDR1 is LGHDT and CDR2 is YNNKEL (reference sequence). This CDR3 has 13 amino acids. The clonotype originates from a human donor in a cohort sampled during active COVID-19. Sequences were obtained from peripheral blood. V gene TRBV3-1 (or the pseudogene TRBV3-2) combines with J gene TRBJ2-6; D uncertain. This CDR3 is CASSLLGANVLTF. The CDR3 DNA sequence: TGTGCCAGCAGCCTTTTAGGGGCCAACGTCCTGACTTTC.